This paragraph reports one TCR beta chain. This specimen belongs to a study of blood T cell repertoires in COVID-19. Study overall: Acute and convalescent COVID-19 specimens originated in the United States, Italy and Spain. Sample material is recorded as cDNA or gDNA derived from T cells, B-cell-depleted T cells, or PBMCs.

In the original processing: Researchers report that nucleated cell counts were estimated from reference gene primer amplification. The data were produced by immunoSEQ multiplex PCR, yet TCRdb's version contains in-frame clones alone and is incomplete. V and J calls and clone size are copied from that table; D and trimming were computed from the DNA. Of 250,000 or so clones in the sample, around nine tenths were seen once. The length of the CDR3 is 14 residues. The germline V and J ends were trimmed by 0 bases and 8 bases, with 13 bases remaining between them. Germline CDR1 reads LNHDA; CDR2 reads SQIVND (reference sequence).

The V and J genes are TRBV19 and TRBJ1-2; D possibly corresponds to TRBD1 (5 bases). The TCR was taken from an older woman with acute or convalescent COVID-19. The sequenced sample was peripheral blood. This CDR3 is CASSIDRTPGGYTF. For the CDR3, the DNA is TGTGCCAGTAGTATAGACCGGACCCCAGGGGGCTACACCTTC.